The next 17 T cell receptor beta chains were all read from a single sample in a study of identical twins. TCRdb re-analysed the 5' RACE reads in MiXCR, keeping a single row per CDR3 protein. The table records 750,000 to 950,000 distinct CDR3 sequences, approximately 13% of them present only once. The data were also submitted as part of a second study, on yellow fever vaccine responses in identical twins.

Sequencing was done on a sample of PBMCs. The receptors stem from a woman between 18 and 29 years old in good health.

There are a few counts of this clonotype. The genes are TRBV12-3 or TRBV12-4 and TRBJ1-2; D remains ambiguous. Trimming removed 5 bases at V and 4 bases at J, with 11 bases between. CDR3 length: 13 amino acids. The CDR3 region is CASSPLVSYGYTF. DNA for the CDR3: TGTGCCAGCAGTCCCCTGGTGTCCTATGGCTACACCTTC.

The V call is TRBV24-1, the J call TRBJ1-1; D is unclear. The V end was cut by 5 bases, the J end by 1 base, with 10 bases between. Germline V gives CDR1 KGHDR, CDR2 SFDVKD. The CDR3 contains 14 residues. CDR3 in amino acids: CATSVGSGNTEAFF. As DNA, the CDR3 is TGTGCCACCAGTGTGGGCTCGGGGAACACTGAAGCTTTCTTT.

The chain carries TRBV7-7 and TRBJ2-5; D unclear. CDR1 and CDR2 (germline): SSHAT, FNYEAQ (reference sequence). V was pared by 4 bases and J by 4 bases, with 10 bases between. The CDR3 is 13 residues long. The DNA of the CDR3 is TGTGCCAGCAGCTCGAGCGCCCGAGAGACCCAGTACTTC. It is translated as CASSSSARETQYF.

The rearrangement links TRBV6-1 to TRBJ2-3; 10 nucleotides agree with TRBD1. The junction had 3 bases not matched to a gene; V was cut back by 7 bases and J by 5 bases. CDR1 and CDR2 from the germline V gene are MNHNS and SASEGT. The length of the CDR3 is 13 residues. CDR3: CASTGTGEDTQYF. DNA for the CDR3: TGTGCCAGCACCGGGACAGGGGAAGATACGCAGTATTTT.

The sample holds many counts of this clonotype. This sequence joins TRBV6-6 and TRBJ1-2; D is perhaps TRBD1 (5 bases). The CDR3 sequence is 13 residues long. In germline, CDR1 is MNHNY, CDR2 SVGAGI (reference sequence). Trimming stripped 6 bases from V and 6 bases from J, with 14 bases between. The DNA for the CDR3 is TGTGCCAGCAGCCCCCCGGGGGTAAATGGCTACACCTTC. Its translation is CASSPPGVNGYTF.

The CDR3 reads CASSSGQGGSNEKLFF. CDR3 nucleotides: TGCGCCAGCAGCTCCGGACAGGGGGGGTCGAATGAAAAACTGTTTTTT. This chain connects TRBV5-1 to TRBJ1-4, with 10 bases that match TRBD1. V shed 3 bases, J shed 5 bases, and the junction held 7 bases outside the gene matches. The CDR3 loop spans 16 amino acids. The germline V gene has CDR1 SGHRS and CDR2 YFSETQ. The full variable domain, with the rest looked up from reference TRBV5-1 and TRBJ1-4, is KAGVTQTPRYLIKTRGQQVTLSCSPISGHRSVSWYQQTPGQGLQFLFEYFSETQRNKGNFPGRFSGRQFSNSRSEMNVSTLELGDSALYLCASSSGQGGSNEKLFFGSGTQLSVL.

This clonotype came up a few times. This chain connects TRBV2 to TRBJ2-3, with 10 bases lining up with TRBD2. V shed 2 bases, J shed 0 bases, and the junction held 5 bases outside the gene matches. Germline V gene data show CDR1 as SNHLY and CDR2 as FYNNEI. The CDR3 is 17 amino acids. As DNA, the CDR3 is TGTGCCAGCAGTGAATGGGTAGCGGGAGGTAGCACAGATACGCAGTATTTT. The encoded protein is CASSEWVAGGSTDTQYF.

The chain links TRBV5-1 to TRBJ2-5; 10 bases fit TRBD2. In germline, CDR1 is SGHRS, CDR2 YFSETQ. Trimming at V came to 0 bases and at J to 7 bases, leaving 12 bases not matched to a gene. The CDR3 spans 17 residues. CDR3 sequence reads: CASSLESSGGDFWTQYF. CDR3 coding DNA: TGCGCCAGCAGCTTGGAGTCTAGCGGGGGCGACTTTTGGACCCAGTACTTC. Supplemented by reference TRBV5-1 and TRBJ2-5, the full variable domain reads KAGVTQTPRYLIKTRGQQVTLSCSPISGHRSVSWYQQTPGQGLQFLFEYFSETQRNKGNFPGRFSGRQFSNSRSEMNVSTLELGDSALYLCASSLESSGGDFWTQYFGPGTRLLVL.

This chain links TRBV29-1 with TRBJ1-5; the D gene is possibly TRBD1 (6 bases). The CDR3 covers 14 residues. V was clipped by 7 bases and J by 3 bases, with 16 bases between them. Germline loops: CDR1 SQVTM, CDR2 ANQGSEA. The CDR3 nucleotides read TGCAGCGCCCGGACAGCTGAAATCAATCAGCCCCAGCATTTT. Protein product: CSARTAEINQPQHF. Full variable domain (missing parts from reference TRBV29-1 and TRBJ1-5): SAVISQKPSRDICQRGTSLTIQCQVDSQVTMMFWYRQQPGQSLTLIATANQGSEATYESGFVIDKFPISRPNLTFSTLTVSNMSPEDSSIYLCSARTAEINQPQHFGDGTRLSIL.

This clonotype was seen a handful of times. Here the CDR3 reads CATSRLPSGYQETQYF. The CDR3 nucleotides are TGTGCCACCAGCAGGCTCCCAAGTGGATACCAAGAGACCCAGTACTTC. The chain has TRBV15 and TRBJ2-5, with D hard to call. Germline V gene lookup returns CDR1 LNHNV and CDR2 YYDKDF (reference sequence). V was pared by 3 bases and J by 0 bases, with 14 bases between. The CDR3 is 16 amino acids.

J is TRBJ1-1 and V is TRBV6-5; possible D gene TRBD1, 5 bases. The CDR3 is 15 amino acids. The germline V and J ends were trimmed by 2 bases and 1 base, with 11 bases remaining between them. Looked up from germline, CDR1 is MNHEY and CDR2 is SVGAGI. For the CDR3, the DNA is TGTGCCAGCAGTTACGTGGGGGAAGGGAACACTGAAGCTTTCTTT. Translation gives CASSYVGEGNTEAFF.

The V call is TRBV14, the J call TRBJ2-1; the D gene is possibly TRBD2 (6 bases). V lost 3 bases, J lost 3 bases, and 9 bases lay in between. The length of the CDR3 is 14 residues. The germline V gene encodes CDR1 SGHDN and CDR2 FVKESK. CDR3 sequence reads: CASSQGLHYNEQFF. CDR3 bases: TGTGCCAGCAGCCAGGGACTGCACTACAATGAGCAGTTCTTC.

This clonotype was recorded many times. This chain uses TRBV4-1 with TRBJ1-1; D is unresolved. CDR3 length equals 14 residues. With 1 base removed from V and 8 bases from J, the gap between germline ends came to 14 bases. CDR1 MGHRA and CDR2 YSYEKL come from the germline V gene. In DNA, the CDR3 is TGCGCCAGCAGCCAAGTCCACATTGAGGCCGAAGCTTTCTTT. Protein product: CASSQVHIEAEAFF.

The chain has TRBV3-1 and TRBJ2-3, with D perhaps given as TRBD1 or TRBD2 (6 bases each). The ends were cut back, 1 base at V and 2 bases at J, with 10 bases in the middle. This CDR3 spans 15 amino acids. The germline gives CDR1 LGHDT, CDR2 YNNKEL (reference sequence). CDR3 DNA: TGTGCCAGCAGCCAAGCTCGGGGGCCCACAGATACGCAGTATTTT. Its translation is CASSQARGPTDTQYF.

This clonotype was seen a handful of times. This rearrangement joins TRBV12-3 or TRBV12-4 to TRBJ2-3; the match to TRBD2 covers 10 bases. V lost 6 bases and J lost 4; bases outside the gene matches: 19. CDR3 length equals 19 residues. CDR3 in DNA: TGTGCCAGCAGCGATAGCGGTGGGGCTAGCGGGAGTCTCGCAGATACGCAGTATTTT. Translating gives CASSDSGGASGSLADTQYF.

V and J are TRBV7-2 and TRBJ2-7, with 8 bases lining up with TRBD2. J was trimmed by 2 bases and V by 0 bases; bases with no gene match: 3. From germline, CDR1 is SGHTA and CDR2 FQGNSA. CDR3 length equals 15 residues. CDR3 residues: CASSLAVSGTYEQYF. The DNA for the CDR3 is TGTGCCAGCAGCTTAGCGGTTAGCGGGACCTACGAGCAGTACTTC. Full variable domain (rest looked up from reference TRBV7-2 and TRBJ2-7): GAGVSQSPSNKVTEKGKDVELRCDPISGHTALYWYRQSLGQGLEFLIYFQGNSAPDKSGLPSDRFSAERTGGSVSTLTIQRTQQEDSAVYLCASSLAVSGTYEQYFGPGTRLTVT.

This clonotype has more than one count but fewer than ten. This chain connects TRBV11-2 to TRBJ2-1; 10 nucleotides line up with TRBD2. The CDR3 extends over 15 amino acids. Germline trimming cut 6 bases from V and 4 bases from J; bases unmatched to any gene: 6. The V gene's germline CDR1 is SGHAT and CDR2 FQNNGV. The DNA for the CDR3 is TGTGCCAGCAGGACCCTAGCGGGGGATTACAATGAGCAGTTCTTC. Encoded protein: CASRTLAGDYNEQFF. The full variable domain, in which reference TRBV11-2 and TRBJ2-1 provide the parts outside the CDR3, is EAGVAQSPRYKIIEKRQSVAFWCNPISGHATLYWYQQILGQGPKLLIQFQNNGVVDDSQLPKDRFSAERLKGVDSTLKIQPAKLEDSAVYLCASRTLAGDYNEQFFGPGTRLTVL.